This entry lists 5 T cell receptor beta chains sequenced from one sample in a study of human T cells and chemical hapten exposure. The time point denotes: patch test 3, about 24 weeks after DPC sensitization. Treatment denoted: therapeutic diphenylcyclopropenone sensitization with weekly scalp DPC. TCRdb re-derived calls from the RACE reads in MiXCR, one entry per CDR3 protein. The table has some 64,000 distinct CDR3 sequences, around 10% seen once. The starting material was whole blood, obtained in connection with sensitization to the hapten diphenylcyclopropenone (DPC). Receptor source: a woman aged 25 to 39 with alopecia areata. Some clones in this sample may be carry-over from other donors' samples.

The V gene is TRBV12-3 or TRBV12-4, the J gene TRBJ2-7, with TRBD2 matching 10 bases. Trimming removed 6 bases from V and 6 bases from J; junction bases left unmatched: 8. CDR3 length: 14 residues. In nucleotides, the CDR3 is TGTGCCAGCAGGGTTGGTAGCGGGAGGCCCGAGCAGTACTTC. It specifies CASRVGSGRPEQYF.

V gene TRBV7-9 combines with J gene TRBJ1-2; 9 bases line up with TRBD1. Germline trimming cut 5 bases from V and 5 bases from J; bases unmatched to any gene: 3. The CDR3 length is 13 residues. CDR1 and CDR2 (germline): SEHNR, FQNEAQ (reference sequence). As DNA, the CDR3 is TGTGCCAGCAGCGTAGGGACAGGGTATGGCTACACCTTC. Its translation is CASSVGTGYGYTF.

The chain employs TRBV29-1 and TRBJ1-1; D perhaps matches TRBD1 (5 bases). The V end lost 3 bases, the J end lost 1 base, and 12 bases lay between the germline ends. The CDR3 extends over 14 amino acids. Germline CDR1 reads SQVTM; CDR2 reads ANQGSEA. CDR3 sequence: CSVEVIGGNTEAFF. CDR3 in DNA: TGCAGCGTTGAGGTCATCGGGGGGAACACTGAAGCTTTCTTT.

This clonotype has just a few counts. The rearrangement uses TRBV28 and TRBJ2-2; TRBD2 matches 9 bases. In germline, CDR1 is MDHEN, CDR2 SYDVKM. Unmatched junction bases numbered 6, after V lost 7 bases and J lost 6 bases. The CDR3 length is 14 residues. The CDR3: CASIRGGAAGELFF. DNA of the CDR3: TGTGCCAGCATCCGCGGGGGGGCCGCCGGGGAGCTGTTTTTT.

This clonotype was seen at least ten times. The DNA of the CDR3 is TGTGCCAGCAGCCAAGAGGACGAGCAGTACTTC. It is translated as CASSQEDEQYF. This rearrangement joins TRBV3-1 to TRBJ2-7; D not certain. Germline loops: CDR1 LGHDT, CDR2 YNNKEL (reference sequence). V was clipped by 0 bases and J by 5 bases, with 2 bases between them. The CDR3 has 11 residues.